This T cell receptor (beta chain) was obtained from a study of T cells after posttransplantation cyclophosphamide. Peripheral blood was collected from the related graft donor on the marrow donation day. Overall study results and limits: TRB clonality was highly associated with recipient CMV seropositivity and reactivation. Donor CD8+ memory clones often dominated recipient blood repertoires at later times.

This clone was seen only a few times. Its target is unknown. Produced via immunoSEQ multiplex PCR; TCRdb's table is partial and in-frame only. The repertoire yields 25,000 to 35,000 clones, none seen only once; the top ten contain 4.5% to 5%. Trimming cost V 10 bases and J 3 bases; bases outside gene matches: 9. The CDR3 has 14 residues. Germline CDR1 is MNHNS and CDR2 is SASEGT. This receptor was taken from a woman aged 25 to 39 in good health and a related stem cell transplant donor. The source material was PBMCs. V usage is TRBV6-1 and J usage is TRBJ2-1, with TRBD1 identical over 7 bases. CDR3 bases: TGTGCCATCGACAGGGTTGGGATCTACAATGAGCAGTTCTTC. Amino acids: CAIDRVGIYNEQFF.